This TCR beta chain was found in a study of T cell responses to AZD1222 COVID-19 vaccine. Study-wide findings and caveats: The reported proportion of spike-specific TCRs targeting unmutated variant regions was nearly half. Vaccine-associated CD4 TCRs spanned spike, dominant at 160-218 and 743-854. Repertoires in all cases were sampled only once the peak T cell response had passed. Spike-specific TCRs gained breadth and depth after people received two AZD1222 doses.

CDR1 is LGHDT, CDR2 YNNKEL, per germline (reference sequence). The V end was cut by 4 bases, the J end by 1 base, with 14 bases between. The CDR3 is made up of 15 amino acids. Sequencing was performed with immunoSEQ multiplex PCR; in TCRdb, only in-frame clones are kept and a portion is missing. The table records about 120,000 clones, approximately 90% of them present only once. The sample holds a few counts of this clone. Its matching antigen is unknown. This chain links TRBV3-1 (or the pseudogene TRBV3-2) with TRBJ2-7, with a tentative D call TRBD2 (5 bases). The source of this sequence is an adult in good health. Sequenced material: peripheral blood, taken on day 0 of AZD1222 vaccination. CDR3 DNA: TGTGCCAGCAGCCGACTTCCCCAGCGGTCCTACGAGCAGTACTTC. It encodes CASSRLPQRSYEQYF.